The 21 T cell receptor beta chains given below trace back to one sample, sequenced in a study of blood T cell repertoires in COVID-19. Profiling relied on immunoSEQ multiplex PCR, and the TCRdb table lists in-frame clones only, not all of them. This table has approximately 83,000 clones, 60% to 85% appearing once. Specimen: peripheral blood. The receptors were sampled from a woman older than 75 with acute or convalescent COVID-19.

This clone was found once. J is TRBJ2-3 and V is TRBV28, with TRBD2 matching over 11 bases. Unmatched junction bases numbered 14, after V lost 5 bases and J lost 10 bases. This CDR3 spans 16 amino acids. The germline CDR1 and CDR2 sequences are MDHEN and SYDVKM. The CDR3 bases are TGTGCCAGCAGTGCCGAAACCCGACTAGCGGGATTGGCGCAGTATTTT. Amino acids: CASSAETRLAGLAQYF.

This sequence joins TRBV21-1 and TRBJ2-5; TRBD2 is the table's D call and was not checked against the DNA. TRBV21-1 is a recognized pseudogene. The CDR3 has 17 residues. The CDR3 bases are TGTGCCAGGCCCCACTGGGCTAGCGGGAGGGGGCAAGAGACCCAGTACTTC. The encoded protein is CARPHWASGRGQETQYF.

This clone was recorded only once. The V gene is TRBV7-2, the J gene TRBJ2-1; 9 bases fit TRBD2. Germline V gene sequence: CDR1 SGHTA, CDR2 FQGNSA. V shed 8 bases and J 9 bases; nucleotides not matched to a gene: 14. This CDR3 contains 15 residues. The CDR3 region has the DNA TGTGCCAGCGTCCAACAGACTAGCGGCAAACCTGAGCAGTTCTTC. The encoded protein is CASVQQTSGKPEQFF.

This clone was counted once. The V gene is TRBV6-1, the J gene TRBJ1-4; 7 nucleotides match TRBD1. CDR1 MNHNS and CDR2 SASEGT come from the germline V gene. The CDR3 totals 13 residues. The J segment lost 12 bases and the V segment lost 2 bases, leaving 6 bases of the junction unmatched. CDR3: CASSERGLAELFF. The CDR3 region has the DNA TGTGCCAGCAGTGAAAGGGGGCTGGCGGAACTGTTTTTT.

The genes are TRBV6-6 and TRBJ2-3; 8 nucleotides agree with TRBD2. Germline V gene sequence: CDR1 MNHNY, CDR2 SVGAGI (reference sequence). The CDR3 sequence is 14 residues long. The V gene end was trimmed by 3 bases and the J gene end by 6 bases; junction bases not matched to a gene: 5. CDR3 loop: CASSYGGRSDTQYF. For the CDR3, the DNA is TGTGCCAGCAGTTATGGCGGGAGGTCGGATACGCAGTATTTT.

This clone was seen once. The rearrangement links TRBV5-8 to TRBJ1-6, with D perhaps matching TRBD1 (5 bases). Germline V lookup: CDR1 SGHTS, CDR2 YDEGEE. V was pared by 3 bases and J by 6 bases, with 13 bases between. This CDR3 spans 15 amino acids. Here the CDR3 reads CASSWEGILNSPLHF. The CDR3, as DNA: TGTGCCAGCAGCTGGGAGGGGATTCTTAATTCACCCCTCCACTTT.

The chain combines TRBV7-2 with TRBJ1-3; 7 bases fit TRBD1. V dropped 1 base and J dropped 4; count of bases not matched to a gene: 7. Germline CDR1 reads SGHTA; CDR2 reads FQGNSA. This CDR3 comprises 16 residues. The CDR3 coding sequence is TGTGCCAGCAGCTTAGGAACAGGGGTCGGCGGAAACACCATATATTTT. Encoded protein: CASSLGTGVGGNTIYF. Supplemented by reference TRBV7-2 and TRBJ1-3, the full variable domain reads GAGVSQSPSNKVTEKGKDVELRCDPISGHTALYWYRQSLGQGLEFLIYFQGNSAPDKSGLPSDRFSAERTGGSVSTLTIQRTQQEDSAVYLCASSLGTGVGGNTIYFGEGSWLTVV.

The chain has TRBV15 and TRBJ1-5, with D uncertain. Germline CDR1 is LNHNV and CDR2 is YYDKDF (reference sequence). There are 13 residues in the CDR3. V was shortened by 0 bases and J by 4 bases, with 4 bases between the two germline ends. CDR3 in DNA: TGTGCCACCAGCAGAGAAGCAAATCAGCCCCAGCATTTT. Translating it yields CATSREANQPQHF.

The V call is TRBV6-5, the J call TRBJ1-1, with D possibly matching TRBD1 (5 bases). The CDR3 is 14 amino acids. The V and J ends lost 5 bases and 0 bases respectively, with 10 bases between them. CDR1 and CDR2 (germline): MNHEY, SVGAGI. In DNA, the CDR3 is TGTGCCAGCAGTCGGACAACCGTGAACACTGAAGCTTTCTTT. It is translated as CASSRTTVNTEAFF.

CDR3 coding DNA: TGTGCCACCGCCTGGGGCAGGGAAGGGACCCAGTACTTC. Its translation is CATAWGREGTQYF. The chain carries TRBV12-3 or TRBV12-4 and TRBJ2-5; a possible D gene is TRBD1 (5 bases). V was clipped by 10 bases and J by 7 bases, with 19 bases between them. The CDR3 has 13 residues.

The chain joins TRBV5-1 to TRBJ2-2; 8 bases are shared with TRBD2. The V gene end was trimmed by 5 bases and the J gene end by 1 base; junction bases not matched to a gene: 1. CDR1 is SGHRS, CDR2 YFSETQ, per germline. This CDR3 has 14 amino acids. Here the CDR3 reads CASRLAENTGELFF. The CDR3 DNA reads TGCGCCAGCAGACTAGCGGAGAACACCGGGGAGCTGTTTTTT.

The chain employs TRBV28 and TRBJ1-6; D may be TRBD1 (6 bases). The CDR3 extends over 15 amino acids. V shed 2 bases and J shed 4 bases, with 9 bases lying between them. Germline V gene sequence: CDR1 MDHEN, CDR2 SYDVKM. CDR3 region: CASSLGQIYNSPLHF. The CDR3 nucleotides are TGTGCCAGCAGTTTAGGACAGATTTATAATTCACCCCTCCACTTT. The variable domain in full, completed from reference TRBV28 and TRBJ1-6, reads DVKVTQSSRYLVKRTGEKVFLECVQDMDHENMFWYRQDPGLGLRLIYFSYDVKMKEKGDIPEGYSVSREKKERFSLILESASTNQTSMYLCASSLGQIYNSPLHFGNGTRLTVT.

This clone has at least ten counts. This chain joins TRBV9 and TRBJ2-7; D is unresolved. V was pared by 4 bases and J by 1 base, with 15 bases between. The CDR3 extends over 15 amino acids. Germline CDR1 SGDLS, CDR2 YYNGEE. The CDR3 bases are TGTGCCAGCAGCTTCCAGACTGGTCTTTCCTACGAGCAGTACTTC. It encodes CASSFQTGLSYEQYF.

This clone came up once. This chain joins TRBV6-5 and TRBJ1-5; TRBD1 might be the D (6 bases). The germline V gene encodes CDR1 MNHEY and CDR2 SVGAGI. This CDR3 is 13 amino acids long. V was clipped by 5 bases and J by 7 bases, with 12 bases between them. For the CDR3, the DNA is TGTGCCAGCAGTCGCAGGGGAAGCCAGCCCCAGCATTTT. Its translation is CASSRRGSQPQHF.

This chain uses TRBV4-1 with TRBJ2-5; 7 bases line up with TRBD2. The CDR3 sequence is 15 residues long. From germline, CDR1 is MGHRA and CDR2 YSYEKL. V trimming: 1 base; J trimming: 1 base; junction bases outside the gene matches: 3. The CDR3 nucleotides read TGCGCCAGCAGCCAAGGACTAGCTGGCCAAGAGACCCAGTACTTC. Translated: CASSQGLAGQETQYF.

The CDR3 region has the DNA TGTGCCAGCAGCCCATACCGGGACAGGGAAACCTTC. Translating it yields CASSPYRDRETF. This sequence joins TRBV5-8 and TRBJ1-2; 9 bases map to TRBD1. J gave up 14 bases and V 4 bases, and 9 bases lay outside the gene matches. Germline V lookup: CDR1 SGHTS, CDR2 YDEGEE. The length of the CDR3 is 12 residues.

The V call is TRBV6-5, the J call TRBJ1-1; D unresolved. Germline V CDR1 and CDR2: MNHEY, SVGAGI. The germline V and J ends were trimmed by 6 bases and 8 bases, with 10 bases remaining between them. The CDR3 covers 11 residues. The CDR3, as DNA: TGTGCCAGCAGCTTTAGGAGAGAAGCTTTCTTT. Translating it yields CASSFRREAFF.

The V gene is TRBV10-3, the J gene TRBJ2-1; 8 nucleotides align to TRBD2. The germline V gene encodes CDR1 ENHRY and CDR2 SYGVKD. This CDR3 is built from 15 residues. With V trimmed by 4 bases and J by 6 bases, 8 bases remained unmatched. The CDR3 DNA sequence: TGTGCCATCAGTGGACTAGCGAAAGGCGGCAATGAGCAGTTCTTC. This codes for CAISGLAKGGNEQFF.

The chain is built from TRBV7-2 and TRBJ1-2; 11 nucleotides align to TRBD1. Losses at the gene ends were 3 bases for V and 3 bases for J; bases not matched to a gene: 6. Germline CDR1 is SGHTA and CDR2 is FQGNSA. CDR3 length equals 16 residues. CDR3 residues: CASSLAGTGGYYGYTF. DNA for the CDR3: TGTGCCAGCAGCTTGGCTGGGACAGGGGGTTACTATGGCTACACCTTC.

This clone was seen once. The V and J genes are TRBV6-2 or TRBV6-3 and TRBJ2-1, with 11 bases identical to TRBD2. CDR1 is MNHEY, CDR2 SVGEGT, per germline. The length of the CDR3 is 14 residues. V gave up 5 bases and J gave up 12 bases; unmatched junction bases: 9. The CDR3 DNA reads TGTGCCAGCAGTGAGGGACTAGCGGTGAGAACGCAGTTCTTC. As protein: CASSEGLAVRTQFF.

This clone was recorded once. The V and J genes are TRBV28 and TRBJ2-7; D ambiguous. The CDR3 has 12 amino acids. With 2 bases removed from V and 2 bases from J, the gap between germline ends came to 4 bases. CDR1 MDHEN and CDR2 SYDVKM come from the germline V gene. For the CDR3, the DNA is TGTGCCAGCAGTTTACCAGCCTACGAGCAGTACTTC. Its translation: CASSLPAYEQYF.